One sample yielded the 9 T cell receptor beta chains listed below, sequenced in a study of high-grade serous ovarian cancer treatment subgroups. Data came from immunoSEQ multiplex PCR; TCRdb stores just in-frame clones and leaves some out. This sample yields thousands of clones, of which about 70% are seen a single time; nearly 6.5% belongs to the top ten. Tumor samples were obtained before definitive surgery or chemotherapy. Sequencing was performed on tumor tissue. The receptors stem from a human donor with high-grade serous ovarian cancer.

The CDR3 sequence: CASSFSGGNQPQHF. Here the CDR3 DNA reads TGTGCCAGCAGTTTTTCAGGGGGTAATCAGCCCCAGCATTTT. The rearrangement joins TRBV27 to TRBJ1-5; 7 bases line up with TRBD1. The CDR3 spans 14 residues. The V and J ends lost 3 bases and 4 bases, in that order; junction bases with no gene match: 3. Germline CDR1 reads MNHEY; CDR2 reads SMNVEV (reference sequence).

This sequence joins TRBV5-1 and TRBJ1-6; possibly TRBD1 for D (5 bases). CDR3 length equals 16 residues. Trimming removed 0 bases at V and 6 bases at J, with 13 bases between. In germline, CDR1 is SGHRS, CDR2 YFSETQ. CDR3 in DNA: TGCGCCAGCAGCTTGGCCCCAGGGAGGGCTAATTCACCCCTCCACTTT. It yields the protein CASSLAPGRANSPLHF.

This clone turned up a few times. The V call is TRBV19, the J call TRBJ2-2; D unresolved. There are 13 residues in the CDR3. V was shortened by 6 bases and J by 4 bases, with 9 bases between the two germline ends. Germline values: CDR1 LNHDA, CDR2 SQIVND (reference sequence). DNA of the CDR3: TGTGCCAGTAGGGTAGTGGTCACCGGGGAGCTGTTTTTT. This gives the protein CASRVVVTGELFF.

This rearrangement joins TRBV6-5 to TRBJ1-1; D may be TRBD1 (6 bases). The CDR3 consists of 12 residues. In germline, CDR1 is MNHEY, CDR2 SVGAGI. V was cut by 6 bases and J by 9 bases, with 14 bases left in between. This CDR3 is CASSPVRGKAFF. The CDR3 coding sequence is TGTGCCAGCAGCCCCGTCAGGGGTAAAGCTTTCTTT.

The V gene is TRBV5-1, the J gene TRBJ1-4; no clear D. Germline V gene sequence: CDR1 SGHRS, CDR2 YFSETQ. V was pared by 5 bases and J by 0 bases, with 11 bases between. CDR3 length: 15 amino acids. The CDR3 sequence is CASREESATNEKLFF. DNA for the CDR3: TGCGCCAGCAGAGAAGAGAGTGCAACTAATGAAAAACTGTTTTTT.

The chain recombines TRBV10-2 with TRBJ1-1, with no clear D. This CDR3 has 13 residues. V gave up 5 bases and J gave up 2 bases, with 9 bases separating them. Germline V lookup: CDR1 WSHSY, CDR2 SAAADI. CDR3 in DNA: TGCGCCAGCAGTCGGACGGGAAACACTGAAGCTTTCTTT. Translating gives CASSRTGNTEAFF.

This chain links TRBV4-3 with TRBJ1-6; D is unclear. V was shortened by 0 bases and J by 5 bases, with 11 bases between the two germline ends. This CDR3 spans 16 amino acids. The germline V gene has CDR1 LGHNA and CDR2 YSLEER. The DNA of the CDR3 is TGCGCCAGCAGCCAAGATCGGGCGGGGAATAATTCACCCCTCCACTTT. It specifies CASSQDRAGNNSPLHF.

This clone was seen just once. The rearrangement links TRBV18 to TRBJ2-5; no definite D call. Per germline, CDR1 KGHSH and CDR2 LQKENI. The CDR3 length is 11 residues. V gave up 6 bases and J gave up 1 base, with 3 bases separating them. As DNA, the CDR3 is TGTGCCAGCTCTCCCCAAGAGACCCAGTACTTC. This gives the protein CASSPQETQYF.

The chain is built from TRBV18 and TRBJ2-7; maybe TRBD1 (5 bases). The CDR3 totals 12 residues. The V end was cut by 6 bases, the J end by 5 bases, with 11 bases between. Germline CDR1 reads KGHSH; CDR2 reads LQKENI. In nucleotides, the CDR3 is TGTGCCAGCTCTCTAGACAGAGACGAGCAGTACTTC. It yields the protein CASSLDRDEQYF.